This T cell receptor (beta chain) was found in a study of T cells after yellow fever vaccination. TCRdb used MiXCR to reprocess the 5' RACE reads, holding one entry per CDR3 protein. The sample holds 550,000 or so distinct CDR3 sequences; about 19% are singletons and the top ten take approximately 15%. Germline CDR1 reads MNHNS; CDR2 reads SASEGT. Trimming took 8 bases from V and 8 from J; bases not matched to a gene: 11. The CDR3 is 14 amino acids. This clonotype was counted a few times. The sample was PBMCs, taken 15 days after the yellow fever booster vaccination. The chain employs TRBV6-1 and TRBJ2-1; 8 bases align to TRBD2. The sequence came from a man aged 25-40 years who received the YFV17D yellow fever vaccine. The chain's CDR3 is CASHSGGGWHEQFF. The DNA of the CDR3 is TGTGCCAGCCACTCAGGCGGGGGGTGGCATGAGCAGTTCTTC.